The 23 T cell receptor beta chains listed next were all sequenced from one sample in a study of shared clonotypes between healthy human individuals. TCRdb keeps only in-frame clones here, not all; method: immunoSEQ multiplex PCR. The sample lists approximately 1.5 million clones, about 98% occurring once. The sample comprised naive CD4+ T cells sorted from blood. Subset given: CD45RA+ positively selected. Every receptor here comes from a man aged 25-40 years in good health.

The chain uses TRBV5-4 and TRBJ2-7; a weak D match, TRBD2 (5 bases). This CDR3 region has 16 residues. Per the germline V gene, CDR1 is SGHNT and CDR2 is YYREEE (reference sequence). V gave up 4 bases and J gave up 5 bases, with 22 bases separating them. The CDR3 DNA sequence: TGTGCCAGCAGCCGGGATTGGGCAGTAGGTTATAACGAGCAGTACTTC. It is translated as CASSRDWAVGYNEQYF. Based on the CDR3 plus reference TRBV5-4 and TRBJ2-7, the full variable domain is ETGVTQSPTHLIKTRGQQVTLRCSSQSGHNTVSWYQQALGQGPQFIFQYYREEENGRGNFPPRFSGLQFPNYSSELNVNALELDDSALYLCASSRDWAVGYNEQYFGPGTRLTVT.

The count of this clone is one. CDR3 amino acids: CASSQARGYGYTF. For the CDR3, the DNA is TGCGCCAGCAGCCAAGCTAGAGGATATGGCTACACCTTC. The chain has TRBV4-3 and TRBJ1-2; no clear D. CDR3 length: 13 residues. Germline V gene lookup returns CDR1 LGHNA and CDR2 YSLEER. V shed 1 base and J shed 5 bases, with 8 bases lying between them.

In the case of this clone: The sample contains more than one DNA sequence encoding this CDR3. The chain employs TRBV28 and TRBJ2-7; possibly TRBD2 for D (5 bases). V lost 6 bases, J lost 6 bases, and 12 bases lay in between. Germline V gives CDR1 MDHEN, CDR2 SYDVKM. The CDR3 covers 12 residues. CDR3 region: CASRSLASEQYF. The CDR3, as DNA: TGTGCCAGCAGATCCCTAGCATCCGAGCAGTACTTC.

The chain joins TRBV2 to TRBJ1-1; no clear D gene. The germline V and J ends were trimmed by 4 bases and 0 bases, with 9 bases remaining between them. The CDR3 has 14 amino acids. Per the germline V gene, CDR1 is SNHLY and CDR2 is FYNNEI. The CDR3: CASSAGQMNTEAFF. CDR3 bases: TGTGCCAGCAGTGCCGGCCAGATGAACACTGAAGCTTTCTTT.

The chain couples TRBV28 to TRBJ1-3, with 8 bases identical to TRBD1. The CDR3 runs 14 residues. Looked up from germline, CDR1 is MDHEN and CDR2 is SYDVKM. The ends lost 5 bases at V and 2 bases at J; junction bases unmatched: 2. The CDR3 DNA follows: TGTGCCAGCAGTGACAGGGGCACTGGAAACACCATATATTTT. Amino acids: CASSDRGTGNTIYF.

V gene TRBV7-2 combines with J gene TRBJ2-2; D is possibly TRBD2 (6 bases). V gave up 4 bases and J gave up 4 bases, with 10 bases separating them. This CDR3 has 14 residues. In germline, CDR1 is SGHTA, CDR2 FQGNSA. CDR3 sequence: CASSSGRGTGELFF. The CDR3 nucleotides read TGTGCCAGCAGCTCCGGGAGAGGCACCGGGGAGCTGTTTTTT. Based on the CDR3 plus reference TRBV7-2 and TRBJ2-2, the full variable domain is GAGVSQSPSNKVTEKGKDVELRCDPISGHTALYWYRQSLGQGLEFLIYFQGNSAPDKSGLPSDRFSAERTGGSVSTLTIQRTQQEDSAVYLCASSSGRGTGELFFGEGSRLTVL.

This clone appeared a single time. This chain joins TRBV6-5 and TRBJ2-7; D gene uncertain. The CDR3 is 12 amino acids. CDR1 and CDR2 from the germline V gene are MNHEY and SVGAGI. V lost 6 bases and J 2 bases, leaving 8 bases between the germline ends. The CDR3 sequence: CASSRSPYEQYF. The DNA for the CDR3 is TGTGCCAGCAGCCGCTCTCCCTACGAGCAGTACTTC.

For this clone: Within the sample, other DNA sequences also encode this same CDR3. This sequence joins TRBV4-3 and TRBJ2-7; 10 bases are a match to TRBD1. The CDR3 is 15 amino acids. Per germline, CDR1 LGHNA and CDR2 YSLEER. With V trimmed by 4 bases and J by 4 bases, 7 bases remained unmatched. CDR3 in amino acids: CASSRGTGESYEQYF. In nucleotides, the CDR3 is TGCGCCAGCAGCCGCGGGACAGGGGAGAGTTACGAGCAGTACTTC.

The chain carries TRBV6-1 and TRBJ2-3; 8 bases agree with TRBD1. CDR1 is MNHNS and CDR2 is SASEGT in the germline V gene. CDR3 length: 15 amino acids. V was clipped by 8 bases and J by 0 bases; unmatched bases: 7. In DNA form, the CDR3 reads TGTGCCAGCCTTCAGACAGGGGCTAGCACAGATACGCAGTATTTT. Translation gives CASLQTGASTDTQYF.

CDR3 in amino acids: CASSLLGRQETQYF. The CDR3 DNA sequence: TGTGCCAGCAGTTTGCTGGGCCGCCAAGAGACCCAGTACTTC. J is TRBJ2-5 and V is TRBV27, with D unresolved. This CDR3 region has 14 residues. Germline assignment: CDR1 MNHEY and CDR2 SMNVEV (reference sequence). The ends were cut back, 3 bases at V and 1 base at J, with 9 bases in the middle.

This rearrangement joins TRBV9 to TRBJ2-2, with 9 nucleotides matching TRBD2. The CDR3 runs 17 residues. Germline lookup yields CDR1 SGDLS and CDR2 YYNGEE. The J segment lost 4 bases and the V segment lost 0 bases, leaving 7 bases of the junction unmatched. The CDR3 DNA sequence: TGTGCCAGCAGCGTAGCCGGCCTAGCGGGAACCACCGGGGAGCTGTTTTTT. It specifies CASSVAGLAGTTGELFF.

The chain links TRBV27 to TRBJ2-6; possible D gene TRBD1, 6 bases. Germline values: CDR1 MNHEY, CDR2 SMNVEV (reference sequence). The CDR3 has 18 residues. Between the trimmed V and J ends, which lost 1 base and 0 bases, there was a span of 13 bases. The CDR3 sequence is CASSLFPAGASGANVLTF. In DNA form, the CDR3 reads TGTGCCAGCAGTTTATTCCCGGCAGGGGCCTCTGGGGCCAACGTCCTGACTTTC.

The chain joins TRBV28 to TRBJ2-3; TRBD2 agrees at 12 bases. The length of the CDR3 is 18 residues. CDR1 MDHEN and CDR2 SYDVKM come from the germline V gene. The junction had 11 bases not matched to a gene; V was cut back by 5 bases and J by 2 bases. The CDR3 sequence is CASSPLTSGRGHTDTQYF. CDR3 sequence (DNA): TGTGCCAGCAGTCCCCTGACTAGCGGGAGAGGGCACACAGATACGCAGTATTTT.

The genes are TRBV7-9 and TRBJ2-6, with D perhaps matching TRBD1 (5 bases). CDR3 length: 16 amino acids. Germline loops: CDR1 SEHNR, CDR2 FQNEAQ (reference sequence). The V end lost 3 bases, the J end lost 0 bases, and 9 bases lay between the germline ends. The CDR3 protein is CASSFQGDSGANVLTF. Written as DNA, the CDR3 is TGTGCCAGCAGCTTCCAGGGTGACTCTGGGGCCAACGTCCTGACTTTC.

The J gene is TRBJ2-1, the V gene TRBV15; the match to TRBD2 covers 8 bases. The CDR3 spans 16 residues. V was clipped by 8 bases and J by 2 bases; unmatched bases: 11. From germline, CDR1 is LNHNV and CDR2 YYDKDF (reference sequence). The CDR3 coding sequence is TGTGCCACCCTAATGACGGGAGGGCCGCCCTACAATGAGCAGTTCTTC. Its protein is CATLMTGGPPYNEQFF.

J is TRBJ1-5 and V is TRBV29-1; 7 positions match TRBD1. The germline V gene encodes CDR1 SQVTM and CDR2 ANQGSEA. The CDR3 length is 17 residues. V was clipped by 3 bases and J by 3 bases; unmatched bases: 14. For the CDR3, the DNA is TGCAGCGTTGATCCCTCCTTTGCAGGGGGGTACAATCAGCCCCAGCATTTT. It is translated as CSVDPSFAGGYNQPQHF.

The chain uses TRBV28 and TRBJ2-2, with D possibly TRBD1 on 5 matching bases. Between the trimmed V and J ends, which lost 5 bases and 0 bases, there was a span of 10 bases. This CDR3 region has 15 residues. The germline CDR1 and CDR2 sequences are MDHEN and SYDVKM. In DNA form, the CDR3 reads TGTGCCAGCAGTCACCGACAGACGAACACCGGGGAGCTGTTTTTT. As protein: CASSHRQTNTGELFF.

Details on this clone: This sample includes further DNA sequences coding for the same CDR3. V and J are TRBV6-6 and TRBJ1-5; weak D call: TRBD1 (5 bases). The CDR3 runs to 13 residues. V was pared by 5 bases and J by 6 bases, with 11 bases between. From germline, CDR1 is MNHNY and CDR2 SVGAGI (reference sequence). DNA of the CDR3: TGTGCCAGCAGTCCCGGAACAGGTCAGCCCCAGCATTTT. This encodes CASSPGTGQPQHF.

With regard to this clone: At one end the junction does not follow the germline gene, possibly because of a read error. This sequence joins TRBV7-7 and TRBJ1-1, with D possibly being TRBD1 (5 bases). The length of the CDR3 is 18 residues. Germline V gene sequence: CDR1 SSHAT, CDR2 FNYEAQ (reference sequence). CDR3 in DNA: TGTGCTAGCAGCTTAGAGGGACCTCGTGGGGGGAAGGGCACTGAAGCTTTCTTT. It codes for CASSLEGPRGGKGTEAFF.

The chain recombines TRBV5-8 with TRBJ1-4; 8 positions match TRBD1. Germline-derived CDR1 and CDR2 are SGHTS and YDEGEE. V lost 2 bases to trimming and J lost 5 bases; unmatched junction nucleotides: 8. The CDR3 contains 16 residues. CDR3 coding DNA: TGTGCCAGCAGCTTAGACAGGGGCCGGCGAAATGAAAAACTGTTTTTT. Encoded protein: CASSLDRGRRNEKLFF.

The chain couples TRBV15 to TRBJ2-1; TRBD2 matches 14 bases. V lost 3 bases and J lost 6; bases outside the gene matches: 1. The germline gives CDR1 LNHNV, CDR2 YYDKDF (reference sequence). CDR3 length: 15 residues. The CDR3 is CATSRTSGRANEQFF. The CDR3 coding sequence is TGTGCCACCAGCAGGACTAGCGGGAGGGCCAATGAGCAGTTCTTC.

The rearrangement joins TRBV18 to TRBJ2-7; D is perhaps TRBD2 (7 bases). Deletions cut 0 bases from V and 6 bases from J, with 15 bases between. This CDR3 region has 15 residues. Per germline, CDR1 KGHSH and CDR2 LQKENI. The CDR3 DNA sequence: TGTGCCAGCTCACCACCCGCGGGGGCCCTTATCGAGCAGTACTTC. Residues: CASSPPAGALIEQYF.

In its sample, this clone was seen once. The chain joins TRBV11-2 to TRBJ2-7, with 9 bases that match TRBD1. Unmatched junction bases numbered 11, after V lost 2 bases and J lost 6 bases. The CDR3 is made up of 16 amino acids. The germline V gene encodes CDR1 SGHAT and CDR2 FQNNGV. The CDR3 nucleotides are TGTGCCAGCAGCTTAAGTTTAGGGACAGGGCGGGGCGAGCAGTACTTC. Translated: CASSLSLGTGRGEQYF.